This T cell receptor beta chain was sequenced for a study of blood T cell repertoires in COVID-19. Study-level background: Specimens from acute and convalescent COVID-19 originated in the United States, Italy and Spain. In each case, the material was cDNA or gDNA derived from T cells, B-cell-depleted T cells, or PBMCs.

V was clipped by 5 bases and J by 3 bases, with 10 bases between them. This CDR3 comprises 13 residues. This clone came up a few times. Per the original methods: The assay estimated nucleated cells by amplifying reference gene primers. Some clones are missing from TCRdb's copy, which holds only in-frame ones; the method was immunoSEQ multiplex PCR. V and J calls and clone size are as listed in that table; D and trimming were resolved from the DNA. The data hold 45,000 to 65,000 clones, with approximately 84% observed a single time. Sequenced: peripheral blood. The clonotype was recovered from a man aged 55 to 70 with acute or convalescent COVID-19. The J gene is TRBJ1-2, the V gene TRBV12-3 or TRBV12-4, with no clear D. CDR3 in DNA: TGTGCCAGCAGTAAAGTTGGAGACTATGGCTACACCTTC. The encoded protein is CASSKVGDYGYTF.